Below, 22 T cell receptor beta chains from the same sample are listed, as sequenced in a study of cytomegalovirus exposure and HLA in healthy donors (dated by TCRdb to 2016 to 2017). Libraries were constructed by the immunoSEQ multiplex PCR assay. The multiplex PCR relied on a mix of 60 forward primers for TCR Vbeta segments and 13 reverse primers for TCR Jbeta segments. Imported from immuneACCESS, the table was reduced by TCRdb to in-frame sequences with V and J called. These copies leave out some clones; in studies compared against another copy, an unresolved V gene accounts for under half, and the cause of the remainder is not known. The sample has 100,000 to 150,000 clones on record, about 80% of them singletons. The ten most abundant clones make up around 1.2% of the sample. Material for sequencing was PBMCs. The receptors originated from a girl aged 2-15 years in good health and CMV-seronegative.

The chain has TRBV7-8 and TRBJ2-1, with D unresolved. Germline V lookup: CDR1 SGHVS, CDR2 FQNEAQ. V shed 0 bases and J shed 0 bases, with 9 bases lying between them. The CDR3 extends over 16 amino acids. The CDR3 loop reads CASSLAAMLSYNEQFF. CDR3 in DNA: TGTGCCAGCAGCTTAGCGGCCATGCTCTCCTACAATGAGCAGTTCTTC.

The rearrangement joins TRBV12-5 to TRBJ2-2; 9 nucleotides agree with TRBD1. J was trimmed by 1 base and V by 2 bases; bases with no gene match: 5. The CDR3 is 17 amino acids. Germline CDR1 reads LGHNT; CDR2 reads FRNRAP. CDR3 protein: CASGLRGQGKNTGELFF. The CDR3 bases are TGTGCTAGTGGTTTGAGGGGACAGGGCAAGAACACCGGGGAGCTGTTTTTT.

The genes are TRBV27 and TRBJ1-1; 8 bases are a match to TRBD1. The germline gives CDR1 MNHEY, CDR2 SMNVEV (reference sequence). The CDR3 totals 15 residues. Losses at the gene ends were 4 bases for V and 3 bases for J; bases not matched to a gene: 7. The CDR3, as DNA: TGTGCCAGCAGTTCGACAGGGGCGTTTCACACTGAAGCTTTCTTT. Amino acids: CASSSTGAFHTEAFF.

The chain uses TRBV2 and TRBJ1-5; D not certain. V was pared by 6 bases and J by 0 bases, with 6 bases between. CDR3 size: 13 residues. Germline V gene lookup returns CDR1 SNHLY and CDR2 FYNNEI. CDR3 loop: CASREFSNQPQHF. As DNA, the CDR3 is TGTGCCAGCAGAGAGTTTAGCAATCAGCCCCAGCATTTT. The full variable domain, completed using reference TRBV2 and TRBJ1-5, is EPEVTQTPSHQVTQMGQEVILRCVPISNHLYFYWYRQILGQKVEFLVSFYNNEISEKSEIFDDQFSVERPDGSNFTLKIRSTKLEDSAMYFCASREFSNQPQHFGDGTRLSIL.

The chain has TRBV2 and TRBJ2-6; 10 positions match TRBD1. V lost 6 bases to trimming and J lost 2 bases; unmatched junction nucleotides: 7. This CDR3 comprises 17 residues. Germline lookup yields CDR1 SNHLY and CDR2 FYNNEI. CDR3: CASRRDRGSPGANVLTF. The CDR3 bases are TGTGCCAGCAGACGGGACAGGGGTTCCCCTGGGGCCAACGTCCTGACTTTC.

V and J are TRBV18 and TRBJ2-7; 10 positions match TRBD2. The CDR3 length is 14 residues. Germline V lookup: CDR1 KGHSH, CDR2 LQKENI. Trimming cost V 3 bases and J 4 bases; bases outside gene matches: 3. The DNA of the CDR3 is TGTGCCAGCTCACCTGGGACTAGCGCGTACGAGCAGTACTTC. Its protein product is CASSPGTSAYEQYF.

This chain links TRBV6-4 with TRBJ2-3, with D possibly being TRBD2 (5 bases). V was cut by 2 bases and J by 2 bases, with 11 bases left in between. The CDR3 runs 15 residues. CDR1 and CDR2 from the germline V gene are MRHNA and SNTAGT. The CDR3 DNA is TGTGCCAGCAGTGACACAACCCGGGACACAGATACGCAGTATTTT. Protein sequence: CASSDTTRDTDTQYF.

This rearrangement joins TRBV5-4 to TRBJ2-7, with TRBD2 as a possible D gene (6 bases). The germline gives CDR1 SGHNT, CDR2 YYREEE (reference sequence). V shed 4 bases and J shed 2 bases, with 19 bases lying between them. The CDR3 runs to 16 residues. CDR3 DNA: TGTGCCAGCAGCCAGGGCGGGGTAGCCCGCACCTACGAGCAGTACTTC. Amino acids: CASSQGGVARTYEQYF.

CDR3 bases: TGTGCCAGCAGCCCACTAGCTCGCGAGCAGTACTTC. It yields the protein CASSPLAREQYF. The rearrangement links TRBV7-2 to TRBJ2-7; D is perhaps TRBD2 (6 bases). V lost 5 bases and J 6 bases, leaving 11 bases between the germline ends. CDR1 SGHTA and CDR2 FQGNSA come from the germline V gene. This CDR3 spans 12 amino acids.

The chain links TRBV30 to TRBJ2-2; 9 bases fit TRBD2. Germline CDR1 and CDR2: GTSNPN and SVGIG (reference sequence). J was trimmed by 1 base and V by 3 bases; bases with no gene match: 3. This CDR3 has 15 residues. The CDR3 is CAWRLAGLNTGELFF. The CDR3 coding sequence is TGTGCCTGGAGGCTAGCGGGATTGAACACCGGGGAGCTGTTTTTT.

The chain uses TRBV6-5 and TRBJ2-4, with TRBD2 identical over 15 bases. V gave up 4 bases and J gave up 12 bases; unmatched junction bases: 7. Germline CDR1 and CDR2: MNHEY and SVGAGI. The CDR3 totals 15 residues. The CDR3 DNA reads as TGTGCCAGCAGTTTTCCGGGACTAGCGGGGGGAGATCAGTACTTC. Its protein is CASSFPGLAGGDQYF.

The V and J genes are TRBV10-3 and TRBJ2-7, with 7 bases that match TRBD2. CDR3 length: 15 residues. J was trimmed by 2 bases and V by 6 bases; bases with no gene match: 10. CDR1 is ENHRY and CDR2 is SYGVKD in the germline V gene. CDR3 sequence: CAISNPGTTAYEQYF. The CDR3 coding sequence is TGTGCCATCAGCAACCCCGGGACTACCGCCTACGAGCAGTACTTC.

Notes on this clone: Relative to the germline gene, one junction end is altered; a read error may explain this. The chain combines TRBV6-1 with TRBJ1-2, with 7 bases lining up with TRBD1. Germline assignment: CDR1 MNHNS and CDR2 SASEGT. This CDR3 spans 14 amino acids. The CDR3 DNA reads TGTGCCAGCAGTGAAGCATGGGACAGCTATGGCTGCACCTTC. The encoded protein is CASSEAWDSYGCTF.

The chain has TRBV29-1 and TRBJ2-5; possibly TRBD2 for D (7 bases). Germline V gene data show CDR1 as SQVTM and CDR2 as ANQGSEA. The CDR3 has 15 amino acids. V was trimmed by 1 base and J by 1 base, leaving 13 bases between them. CDR3: CSVEGARGAQETQYF. The CDR3 DNA sequence: TGCAGCGTTGAAGGGGCCCGGGGGGCCCAAGAGACCCAGTACTTC.

V usage is TRBV29-1 and J usage is TRBJ2-1; 8 nucleotides align to TRBD1. CDR3 length: 10 residues. With 7 bases clipped from V and 13 bases from J, the junction kept 6 bases outside the gene matches. CDR1 and CDR2 from the germline V gene are SQVTM and ANQGSEA. CDR3 protein: CSAGGRVQFF. The DNA of the CDR3 is TGCAGCGCAGGGGGCAGGGTTCAGTTCTTC.

The V and J genes are TRBV7-8 and TRBJ2-2; 7 bases fit TRBD2. V trimming: 5 bases; J trimming: 7 bases; junction bases outside the gene matches: 10. The CDR3 covers 15 residues. From germline, CDR1 is SGHVS and CDR2 FQNEAQ. The CDR3 nucleotides are TGTGCCAGCAGCCCCCTCGCGGGAGCAGTCGGGGAGCTGTTTTTT. Translating it yields CASSPLAGAVGELFF.

This clone was recorded a few times. The chain links TRBV6-6 to TRBJ2-3; 8 positions match TRBD2. With 5 bases clipped from V and 4 bases from J, the junction kept 11 bases outside the gene matches. Per the germline V gene, CDR1 is MNHNY and CDR2 is SVGAGI (reference sequence). This CDR3 has 16 amino acids. The chain's CDR3 is CASSAPASGSPDTQYF. In DNA form, the CDR3 reads TGTGCCAGCAGTGCCCCCGCAAGCGGGAGTCCAGATACGCAGTATTTT.

The rearrangement links TRBV27 to TRBJ2-1; TRBD1 agrees at 7 bases. Germline V gene lookup returns CDR1 MNHEY and CDR2 SMNVEV (reference sequence). The CDR3 runs to 15 residues. Unmatched junction bases numbered 12, after V lost 5 bases and J lost 8 bases. CDR3 nucleotides: TGTGCCAGCAGTGGAGCGACAGGGTGGCGGGATGAGCAGTTCTTC. It is translated as CASSGATGWRDEQFF.

V and J are TRBV5-1 and TRBJ2-5, with a weak D call TRBD2 (5 bases). The last part of the DNA fits TRBJ2-7 better; the J call may be wrong. The CDR3 extends over 16 amino acids. Germline V gene data show CDR1 as SGHRS and CDR2 as YFSETQ. As DNA, the CDR3 is TGCGCCAGCAGCTTGGCACCAAGGGAGACGGGCTACGAGCAGTACTTC. It encodes CASSLAPRETGYEQYF.

The chain has TRBV6-5 and TRBJ2-1; 10 nucleotides align to TRBD2. The J segment lost 4 bases and the V segment lost 6 bases, leaving 6 bases of the junction unmatched. CDR1 MNHEY and CDR2 SVGAGI come from the germline V gene. The CDR3 has 15 residues. CDR3 region: CASRRTSGEYNEQFF. Written as DNA, the CDR3 is TGTGCCAGCAGACGGACTAGCGGAGAGTACAATGAGCAGTTCTTC.

The chain recombines TRBV19 with TRBJ1-2; no reliable D call. Per the germline V gene, CDR1 is LNHDA and CDR2 is SQIVND (reference sequence). The CDR3 consists of 15 residues. Trimming cost V 4 bases and J 5 bases, with 17 bases left between them. DNA of the CDR3: TGTGCCAGTAGTACGCTCCCCACCGCGGTTTATGGCTACACCTTC. Protein product: CASSTLPTAVYGYTF. The whole variable domain, remainder taken from reference TRBV19 and TRBJ1-2, is DGGITQSPKYLFRKEGQNVTLSCEQNLNHDAMYWYRQDPGQGLRLIYYSQIVNDFQKGDIAEGYSVSREKKESFPLTVTSAQKNPTAFYLCASSTLPTAVYGYTFGSGTRLTVV.

The chain employs TRBV16 and TRBJ1-2, with D unresolved. There are 13 residues in the CDR3. Germline assignment: CDR1 KGHSY and CDR2 FQNENV. V shed 5 bases and J shed 4 bases, with 11 bases lying between them. The CDR3 bases are TGTGCCAGCAGCGCAATGGCTAGCTATGGCTACACCTTC. Translation: CASSAMASYGYTF.